This paragraph reports one T cell receptor (beta chain). This sample was included in a study of blood T cell repertoires in COVID-19. Study overall: T cells, B-cell-depleted T cells, or PBMCs supplied cDNA or gDNA.

In terms of age and location, participants ranged from roughly 18 to 90 years and lived in about two dozen US areas. Assay used: immunoSEQ multiplex PCR; TCRdb lists only in-frame clones, some missing. This table has under 300,000 clones, 89% appearing once. Germline V CDR1 and CDR2: SGHDT, YYEEEE. V was shortened by 4 bases and J by 10 bases, with 14 bases between the two germline ends. This CDR3 has 12 residues. This sequence joins TRBV5-6 and TRBJ1-1, with D possibly being TRBD1 (6 bases). Sequencing was done on a sample of PBMCs or T cells enriched from blood (not recorded which). This clonotype was obtained from a woman aged 40-49 years who had recovered from COVID-19. The CDR3 spells CASSRGRGRAFF. The CDR3 DNA reads as TGTGCCAGCAGCCGGGGCAGGGGAAGAGCTTTCTTT.